This TCR beta chain was profiled in a study of Tregs in tolerant kidney transplant recipients. Study at large: Mixed chimerism was transient after nonmyeloablative marrow transplants from related graft donors.

Here immunoSEQ multiplex PCR was the method, and the copy in TCRdb shows in-frame clones only, minus some. The sample consists of more than 60,000 clones, around 90% of them appearing once. V was shortened by 7 bases and J by 3 bases, with 12 bases between the two germline ends. The CDR3 runs 14 residues. The germline gives CDR1 SNHLY, CDR2 FYNNEI. Overall study findings and caveats: Tregs expanded with activated donor B cells seemed most donor-specific.

On this clone itself: Antigen unknown.

The clonotype originates from a human donor who received a combined kidney and bone marrow transplant. The material was CD4+ T cells from blood, obtained before the transplant. This chain joins TRBV2 and TRBJ2-2; D is perhaps TRBD2 (5 bases). CDR3 sequence reads: CASKRLRDTGELFF. In DNA, the CDR3 is TGTGCCAGCAAGAGACTACGTGACACCGGGGAGCTGTTTTTT.